The 7 T cell receptor beta chains presented below share a single source sample, sequenced in a study of shared clonotypes between healthy human individuals. This table comes from immunoSEQ multiplex PCR, and its TCRdb copy is limited to in-frame clones, with some not included. The table lists about 1.5 million clones, around 97% of them singletons, with 1.2% in the top ten. Sequencing was done on a sample of naive CD4+ T cells sorted from blood. Subset noted: CD45RA+ positively selected. The receptors come from a man aged 30 to 45 in good health.

The chain is built from TRBV7-2 and TRBJ1-2; unclear D gene. V lost 5 bases and J 4 bases, leaving 17 bases between the germline ends. CDR3 length: 15 residues. CDR1 is SGHTA and CDR2 is FQGNSA in the germline V gene. For the CDR3, the DNA is TGTGCCAGCAGCGATAGGAGGACTGGTGGCTATGGCTACACCTTC. Amino acids: CASSDRRTGGYGYTF.

The chain has TRBV2 and TRBJ2-1; 9 bases line up with TRBD2. V was pared by 1 base and J by 1 base, with 2 bases of the junction left unmatched. Germline V gene sequence: CDR1 SNHLY, CDR2 FYNNEI. CDR3 length equals 16 residues. The CDR3 region has the DNA TGTGCCAGCAGTGAAGGCCTAGCGGGGTCCTACAATGAGCAGTTCTTC. This sequence encodes CASSEGLAGSYNEQFF.

The V gene is TRBV6-1, the J gene TRBJ2-1; 7 positions agree with TRBD2. The CDR3 covers 14 residues. CDR1 and CDR2 (germline): MNHNS, SASEGT. The trim removed 2 bases at V and 4 bases at J, leaving 2 bases unmatched. The CDR3 reads CASSELAAYNEQFF. CDR3 in DNA: TGTGCCAGCAGTGAACTAGCGGCATACAATGAGCAGTTCTTC.

The chain uses TRBV5-1 and TRBJ2-7, with 7 bases fitting TRBD2. The CDR3 contains 15 residues. Germline loops: CDR1 SGHRS, CDR2 YFSETQ. V lost 0 bases and J lost 2; bases outside the gene matches: 5. The CDR3 reads CASSLVGGKPYEQYF. In DNA, the CDR3 is TGCGCCAGCAGCTTGGTGGGAGGGAAACCCTACGAGCAGTACTTC.

The gene calls are TRBV11-1 and TRBJ2-7; TRBD1 matches at 11 bases. V was clipped by 5 bases and J by 1 base; unmatched bases: 10. Germline CDR1 SGHAT, CDR2 FQDESV (reference sequence). The CDR3 has 17 amino acids. CDR3 in DNA: TGTGCCAGCAGCCGAACTCGTGGGACAGGGGGGTCCTACGAGCAGTACTTC. It codes for CASSRTRGTGGSYEQYF.

The rearrangement uses TRBV11-3 and TRBJ2-1; 8 nucleotides match TRBD2. Germline lookup yields CDR1 SGHNT and CDR2 YENEEA. This CDR3 is built from 17 residues. The J segment lost 0 bases and the V segment lost 5 bases, leaving 9 bases of the junction unmatched. This CDR3 reads CASSHSNGRASYNEQFF. The CDR3 region has the DNA TGTGCCAGCAGCCATTCTAACGGGAGGGCCTCCTACAATGAGCAGTTCTTC.

Worth noting for this clone: Other DNA sequences in this sample translate to the same CDR3. This chain uses TRBV18 with TRBJ1-4, with D unclear. The V end lost 4 bases, the J end lost 0 bases, and 9 bases lay between the germline ends. This CDR3 is 15 amino acids long. CDR1 KGHSH and CDR2 LQKENI come from the germline V gene. The DNA for the CDR3 is TGTGCCAGCTCACGAGGCCCTGCAACTAATGAAAAACTGTTTTTT. Translating gives CASSRGPATNEKLFF.